A single sample gave rise to the 14 T cell receptor beta chains below, sequenced in a study of T cells in Graves' hyperthyroidism and ophthalmopathy. The CDR3 regions of TCR beta were amplified from RNA transcripts. TCR CDR3 underwent first-round RT-PCR with the HTBI primer set. TCRdb re-analysed the multiplex PCR reads in MiXCR, keeping a single row per CDR3 protein. In the table there are some 490,000 distinct CDR3 sequences, approximately 23% of which are singletons. The sequenced sample consisted of blood. The receptors were sampled from a woman in her seventies with Graves' ophthalmopathy.

This clonotype came up many times. The V gene is TRBV5-1, the J gene TRBJ1-2; 7 bases are shared with TRBD1. Trimming cost V 3 bases and J 1 base; bases outside gene matches: 3. CDR3 length equals 14 residues. Germline loops: CDR1 SGHRS, CDR2 YFSETQ. The CDR3 region has the DNA TGCGCCAGCAGCTCCTCAGGGGGTAACTATGGCTACACCTTC. Translating it yields CASSSSGGNYGYTF.

The genes are TRBV7-2 and TRBJ2-1, with D perhaps matching TRBD1 (5 bases). Between the trimmed V and J ends, which lost 1 base and 2 bases, there was a span of 15 bases. This CDR3 contains 17 residues. Germline assignment: CDR1 SGHTA and CDR2 FQGNSA. This CDR3 is CASSLGFRVAPYNEQFF. CDR3 DNA sequence: TGTGCCAGCAGCTTAGGATTCAGGGTGGCCCCCTACAATGAGCAGTTCTTC.

The chain is built from TRBV7-8 and TRBJ1-2, with TRBD1 as a possible D gene (6 bases). The CDR3 has 14 residues. Germline CDR1 is SGHVS and CDR2 is FQNEAQ. V was shortened by 5 bases and J by 5 bases, with 15 bases between the two germline ends. CDR3 nucleotide sequence: TGTGCCAGCAGCAGCCAGGGGAATGGGTATGGCTACACCTTC. Its translation: CASSSQGNGYGYTF.

This sequence joins TRBV20-1 and TRBJ2-1; D not resolved. The ends were cut back, 1 base at V and 8 bases at J, with 18 bases in the middle. The V gene's germline CDR1 is DFQATT and CDR2 SNEGSKA (reference sequence). CDR3 size: 15 residues. CDR3 nucleotide sequence: TGCAGTGCTAGAGTGGCACCCTCTCCTAACGATGAGCAGTTCTTC. Translation: CSARVAPSPNDEQFF.

The rearrangement joins TRBV7-2 to TRBJ2-3; 12 nucleotides align to TRBD2. Trimming at V came to 6 bases and at J to 2 bases, leaving 3 bases not matched to a gene. The CDR3 is made up of 15 amino acids. CDR1 is SGHTA and CDR2 is FQGNSA in the germline V gene. DNA of the CDR3: TGTGCCAGCAGGGGACTAGCGGGCTACACAGATACGCAGTATTTT. Amino acid sequence: CASRGLAGYTDTQYF.

This clonotype was observed at least ten times. This chain links TRBV6-1 with TRBJ1-1; no reliable D call. Germline CDR1 reads MNHNS; CDR2 reads SASEGT. CDR3 size: 14 residues. V gave up 1 base and J gave up 4 bases, with 10 bases separating them. CDR3 sequence (DNA): TGTGCCAGCAGTGAAGTTGTAGAGGCCACTGAAGCTTTCTTT. Encoded protein: CASSEVVEATEAFF.

This chain uses TRBV19 with TRBJ2-7; the match to TRBD1 covers 7 bases. CDR1 is LNHDA, CDR2 SQIVND, per germline (reference sequence). V was clipped by 5 bases and J by 7 bases; unmatched bases: 5. The CDR3 contains 12 residues. The CDR3 coding sequence is TGTGCCAGTAGTGCTAGACAGGGAGAGCAGTACTTC. Translated, it gives CASSARQGEQYF.

This clonotype showed up many times. The chain carries TRBV7-9 and TRBJ1-1; D might be TRBD1 (6 bases). Trimming pared 5 bases from V and 4 bases from J, leaving 11 bases between. The CDR3 runs to 13 residues. Germline V lookup: CDR1 SEHNR, CDR2 FQNEAQ (reference sequence). CDR3 nucleotide sequence: TGTGCCAGCAGCCCATCAGGGGTCACTGAAGCTTTCTTT. Translated: CASSPSGVTEAFF. The whole variable domain, filled in from reference TRBV7-9 and TRBJ1-1, reads DTGVSQNPRHKITKRGQNVTFRCDPISEHNRLYWYRQTLGQGPEFLTYFQNEAQLEKSRLLSDRFSAERPKGSFSTLEIQRTEQGDSAMYLCASSPSGVTEAFFGQGTRLTVV.

The V gene is TRBV6-1, the J gene TRBJ1-4, with unresolved D. This CDR3 has 13 amino acids. V lost 8 bases and J 6 bases, leaving 13 bases between the germline ends. CDR1 is MNHNS, CDR2 SASEGT, per germline. CDR3: CASGLSGDEKLFF. CDR3 nucleotides: TGTGCCAGCGGTCTTTCGGGAGATGAAAAACTGTTTTTT.

This clonotype was counted many times. The chain is built from TRBV28 and TRBJ1-1; D gene unclear. The CDR3 contains 13 residues. V shed 6 bases and J shed 4 bases, with 12 bases lying between them. Germline CDR1 reads MDHEN; CDR2 reads SYDVKM. This CDR3 reads CASSTPGPTEAFF. CDR3 bases: TGTGCCAGCAGCACCCCAGGCCCCACTGAAGCTTTCTTT.

V usage is TRBV19 and J usage is TRBJ1-1, with D hard to call. Germline CDR1 reads LNHDA; CDR2 reads SQIVND (reference sequence). The V end was cut by 3 bases, the J end by 4 bases, with 6 bases between. CDR3 length: 12 amino acids. CDR3 nucleotides: TGTGCCAGTAGTATTTACGGCACTGAAGCTTTCTTT. Translation: CASSIYGTEAFF.

CDR3 in amino acids: CASSEVIYNEQFF. The CDR3 nucleotides are TGCGCCAGCAGCGAAGTGATTTACAATGAGCAGTTCTTC. The J gene is TRBJ2-1, the V gene TRBV4-1, with D unresolved. Germline V gives CDR1 MGHRA, CDR2 YSYEKL. V dropped 5 bases and J dropped 4 bases, with 9 bases sitting between them. This CDR3 is built from 13 residues.

On this clonotype itself: A much larger clone is a single base away; this may be a read error. The genes are TRBV7-2 and TRBJ1-5; D is perhaps TRBD1 (6 bases). CDR1 is SGHTA and CDR2 is FQGNSA in the germline V gene. The CDR3 totals 15 residues. V gave up 5 bases and J gave up 7 bases, with 18 bases separating them. CDR3 sequence reads: CASSPKGGARQPQHF. The DNA of the CDR3 is TGTGCCAGCAGCCCTAAGGGGGGCGCGAGGCAGCCCCAGCATTTT.

Ten or more counts support this clonotype. V is TRBV20-1 and J is TRBJ2-1; 7 bases map to TRBD2. Trimming took 3 bases from V and 4 from J; bases not matched to a gene: 12. The CDR3 is 16 residues long. Germline V gene data show CDR1 as DFQATT and CDR2 as SNEGSKA (reference sequence). CDR3 DNA sequence: TGCAGTGCTAGGGGGCCCGGGACTAAGAGGTACAATGAGCAGTTCTTC. Translated: CSARGPGTKRYNEQFF.